The rows below give T cell receptor beta chains drawn from one sample of a study of regulatory T cells in long-lasting Graves disease. From the multiplex PCR reads, TCRdb called clonotypes with MiXCR, one entry per CDR3 protein. The data contain 400,000 to 650,000 distinct CDR3 sequences, around 16% of them seen just once; the ten biggest clones take up 20% to 30%. These data were likewise used in another study, on T cells in Graves' hyperthyroidism and ophthalmopathy.

The starting material was peripheral blood mononuclear cells (PBMCs), obtained at new diagnosis, from a patient treated with antithyroid drugs. Every receptor here comes from a woman aged 35-60 years with Graves disease. CDR3s leave out the opening cysteine and the closing phenylalanine or tryptophan. The order of the fields is J gene, V gene, CDR3 protein.

J: TRBJ1-6
V: TRBV4-1
CDR3: ASSQDSPYNSPLH

J: TRBJ2-7
V: TRBV20-1
CDR3: SAKDNYEQY

J: TRBJ1-1
V: TRBV20-1
CDR3: NPRDRVILNTEAF

J: TRBJ2-7
V: TRBV2
CDR3: ASSLRTGGGYEQY

J: TRBJ1-2
V: TRBV20-1
CDR3: SATPGRFNYGYT

J: TRBJ2-2
V: TRBV29-1
CDR3: SVLDRNTGELF

J: TRBJ2-1
V: TRBV30
CDR3: AWSAQGPGQF

J: TRBJ1-1
V: TRBV11-1
CDR3: ASSFGQKAF

J: TRBJ2-3
V: TRBV5-8
CDR3: ASRASGADTQY

J: TRBJ2-7
V: TRBV28
CDR3: ASSKTGPHYEQY

J: TRBJ2-2
V: TRBV7-8
CDR3: ASSLVPGLNTGELF

J: TRBJ2-3
V: TRBV4-1
CDR3: ASSQGGGGARGSTDTQY

J: TRBJ2-2
V: TRBV19
CDR3: ASSISVRDPSANTGELF

J: TRBJ2-7
V: TRBV5-4
CDR3: ASSLAGGGLKAYEQY

J: TRBJ2-7
V: TRBV12-5
CDR3: ASGSGQATGEQY

J: TRBJ2-7
V: TRBV5-1
CDR3: ASSLVGATSYEQY

J: TRBJ2-7
V: TRBV27
CDR3: ASSLLRGLCEQY

J: TRBJ1-2
V: TRBV2
CDR3: ASSEWRGTENGYT

J: TRBJ2-1
V: TRBV2
CDR3: ASDRDRDNEQF

J: TRBJ2-1
V: TRBV7-9
CDR3: ASSPLGQGVNEQF

J: TRBJ2-2
V: TRBV5-1
CDR3: ASSLDYGTGELF

J: TRBJ1-6
V: TRBV14
CDR3: ASSQDRERGSPLH

J: TRBJ1-2
V: TRBV29-1
CDR3: SGGDGGNGYT

J: TRBJ2-5
V: TRBV4-1
CDR3: ASSQGAGGQETQY

J: TRBJ2-7
V: TRBV28
CDR3: ASSLWVDSRGDYEQY

J: TRBJ2-2
V: TRBV2
CDR3: ASSAGRFTGELF

J: TRBJ1-2
V: TRBV30
CDR3: AWDAGQGGYGYT

J: TRBJ1-2
V: TRBV12-3/TRBV12-4
CDR3: ASSLGLLQGNGYT

J: TRBJ1-6
V: TRBV5-1
CDR3: ASSFQGSDSPLH

J: TRBJ2-1
V: TRBV5-6
CDR3: ASSLSVYEQF

J: TRBJ2-1
V: TRBV6-1
CDR3: ASNAGTSYNEQF

J: TRBJ1-3
V: TRBV19
CDR3: ASSDQGGQLSSGNTIY

J: TRBJ1-1
V: TRBV7-2
CDR3: ASSLVGTPGQNTEAF

J: TRBJ2-3
V: TRBV20-1
CDR3: SAGTGGRWDTQY

J: TRBJ1-4
V: TRBV19
CDR3: ASAAQGALGEKLF

J: TRBJ1-5
V: TRBV3-1
CDR3: ASSQGAGGQPQH

J: TRBJ2-7
V: TRBV7-9
CDR3: ASSPRPIAGLYEQY

J: TRBJ2-3
V: TRBV9
CDR3: ASSYRLLAGATDTQY